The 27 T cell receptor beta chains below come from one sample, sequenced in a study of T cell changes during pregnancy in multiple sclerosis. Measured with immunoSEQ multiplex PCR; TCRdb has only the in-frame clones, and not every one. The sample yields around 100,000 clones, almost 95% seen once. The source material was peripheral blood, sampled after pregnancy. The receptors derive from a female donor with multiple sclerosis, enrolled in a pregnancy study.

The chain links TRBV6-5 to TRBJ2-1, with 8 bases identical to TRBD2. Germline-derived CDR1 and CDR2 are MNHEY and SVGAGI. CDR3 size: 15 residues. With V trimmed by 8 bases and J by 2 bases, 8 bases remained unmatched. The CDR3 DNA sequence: TGTGCCAGCCGAATAGCGGGAAACACCTACAATGAGCAGTTCTTC. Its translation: CASRIAGNTYNEQFF.

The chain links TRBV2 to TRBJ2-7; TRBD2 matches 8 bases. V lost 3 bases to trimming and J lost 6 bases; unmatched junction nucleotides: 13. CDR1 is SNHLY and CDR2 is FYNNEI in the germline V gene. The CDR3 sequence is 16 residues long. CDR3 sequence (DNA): TGTGCCAGCAGTGAGAGGCGGGGGGCCGCCTCTAGCGAGCAGTACTTC. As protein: CASSERRGAASSEQYF.

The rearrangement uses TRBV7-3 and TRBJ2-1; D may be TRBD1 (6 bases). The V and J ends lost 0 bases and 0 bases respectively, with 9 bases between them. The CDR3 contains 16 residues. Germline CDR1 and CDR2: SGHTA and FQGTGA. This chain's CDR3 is CASSLTPDSSYNEQFF. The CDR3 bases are TGTGCCAGCAGCTTAACCCCGGACAGCTCCTACAATGAGCAGTTCTTC. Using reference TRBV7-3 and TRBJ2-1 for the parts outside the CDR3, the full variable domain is GAGVSQTPSNKVTEKGKYVELRCDPISGHTALYWYRQSLGQGPEFLIYFQGTGAADDSGLPNDRFFAVRPEGSVSTLKIQRTERGDSAVYLCASSLTPDSSYNEQFFGPGTRLTVL.

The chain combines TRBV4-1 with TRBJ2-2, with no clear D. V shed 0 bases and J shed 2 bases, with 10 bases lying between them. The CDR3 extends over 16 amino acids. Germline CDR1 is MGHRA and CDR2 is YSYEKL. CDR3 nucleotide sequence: TGCGCCAGCAGCCAAGAAAGAGACACTAACACCGGGGAGCTGTTTTTT. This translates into CASSQERDTNTGELFF.

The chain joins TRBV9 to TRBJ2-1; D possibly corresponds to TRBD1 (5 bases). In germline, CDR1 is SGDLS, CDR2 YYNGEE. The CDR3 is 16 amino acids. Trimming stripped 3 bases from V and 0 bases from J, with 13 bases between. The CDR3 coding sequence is TGTGCCAGCAGCGAGTGGGGCAGAGGCTCCTACAATGAGCAGTTCTTC. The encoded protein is CASSEWGRGSYNEQFF.

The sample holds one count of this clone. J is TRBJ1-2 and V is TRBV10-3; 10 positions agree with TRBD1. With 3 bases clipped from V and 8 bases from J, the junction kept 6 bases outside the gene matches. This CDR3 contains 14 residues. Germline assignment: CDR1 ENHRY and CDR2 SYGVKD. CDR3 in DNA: TGTGCCATCAGTGAAGACAGGGGGCTGGGGGGCTACACCTTC. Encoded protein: CAISEDRGLGGYTF.

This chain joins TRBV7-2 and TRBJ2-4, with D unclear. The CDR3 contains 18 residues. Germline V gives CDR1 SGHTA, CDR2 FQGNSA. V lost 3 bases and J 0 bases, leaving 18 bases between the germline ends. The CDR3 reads CASSLTPRGDLAKNIQYF. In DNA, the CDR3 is TGTGCCAGCAGCTTGACCCCTCGAGGTGATCTAGCCAAAAACATTCAGTACTTC.

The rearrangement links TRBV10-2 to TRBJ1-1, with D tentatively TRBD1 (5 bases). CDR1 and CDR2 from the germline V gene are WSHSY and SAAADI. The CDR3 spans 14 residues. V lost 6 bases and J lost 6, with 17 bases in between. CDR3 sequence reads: CASRKTAFESEAFF. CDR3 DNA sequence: TGCGCCAGCAGGAAGACAGCCTTCGAGTCTGAAGCTTTCTTT.

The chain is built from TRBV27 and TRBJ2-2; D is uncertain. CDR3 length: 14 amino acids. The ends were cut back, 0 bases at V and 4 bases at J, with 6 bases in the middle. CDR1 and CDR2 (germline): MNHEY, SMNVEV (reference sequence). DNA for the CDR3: TGTGCCAGCAGTTTATCGGTTAGCACCGGGGAGCTGTTTTTT. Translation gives CASSLSVSTGELFF.

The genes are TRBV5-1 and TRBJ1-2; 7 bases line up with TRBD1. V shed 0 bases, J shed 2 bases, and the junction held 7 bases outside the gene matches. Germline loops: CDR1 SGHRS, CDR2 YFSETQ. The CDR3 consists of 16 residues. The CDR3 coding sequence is TGCGCCAGCAGCTTGGATTCCAGGGGGTTAAACTATGGCTACACCTTC. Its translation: CASSLDSRGLNYGYTF.

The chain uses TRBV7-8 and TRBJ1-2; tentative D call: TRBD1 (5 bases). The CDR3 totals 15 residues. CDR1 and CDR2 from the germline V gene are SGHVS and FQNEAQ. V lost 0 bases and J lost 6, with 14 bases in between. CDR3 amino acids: CASSLARWGGDGYTF. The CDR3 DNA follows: TGTGCCAGCAGCTTAGCGCGGTGGGGGGGGGATGGCTACACCTTC.

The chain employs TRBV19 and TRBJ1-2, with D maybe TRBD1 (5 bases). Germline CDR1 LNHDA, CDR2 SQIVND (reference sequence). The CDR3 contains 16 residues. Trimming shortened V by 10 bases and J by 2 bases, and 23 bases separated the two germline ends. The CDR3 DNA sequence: TGTGCCACGGTGGAGGGCAGAAGAGGGGTGAACTATGGCTACACCTTC. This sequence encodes CATVEGRRGVNYGYTF.

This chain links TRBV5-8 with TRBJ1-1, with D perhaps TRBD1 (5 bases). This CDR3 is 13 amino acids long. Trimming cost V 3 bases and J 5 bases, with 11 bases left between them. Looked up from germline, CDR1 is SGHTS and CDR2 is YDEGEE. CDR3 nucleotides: TGTGCCAGCAGCTACCAGGGCCAAACTGAAGCTTTCTTT. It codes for CASSYQGQTEAFF.

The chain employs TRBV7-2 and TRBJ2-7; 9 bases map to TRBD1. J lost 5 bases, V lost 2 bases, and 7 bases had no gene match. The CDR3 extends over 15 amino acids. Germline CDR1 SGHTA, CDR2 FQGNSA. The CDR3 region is CASSLSGTGYNEQYF. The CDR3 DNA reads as TGTGCCAGCAGCTTATCTGGGACAGGGTATAACGAGCAGTACTTC.

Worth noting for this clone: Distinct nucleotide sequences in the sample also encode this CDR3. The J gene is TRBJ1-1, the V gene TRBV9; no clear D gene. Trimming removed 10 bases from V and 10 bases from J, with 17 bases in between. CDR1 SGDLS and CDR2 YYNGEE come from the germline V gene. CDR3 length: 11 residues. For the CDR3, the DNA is TGTGCCTTTCATTTAGAGACGGGAGCTTTCTTT. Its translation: CAFHLETGAFF.

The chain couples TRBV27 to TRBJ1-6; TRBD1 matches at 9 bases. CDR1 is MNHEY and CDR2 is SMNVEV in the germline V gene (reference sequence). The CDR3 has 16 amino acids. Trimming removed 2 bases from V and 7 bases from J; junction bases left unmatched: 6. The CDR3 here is CASSLGTGTKNSPLHF. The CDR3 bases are TGTGCCAGCAGTTTAGGGACAGGGACGAAGAATTCACCCCTCCACTTT.

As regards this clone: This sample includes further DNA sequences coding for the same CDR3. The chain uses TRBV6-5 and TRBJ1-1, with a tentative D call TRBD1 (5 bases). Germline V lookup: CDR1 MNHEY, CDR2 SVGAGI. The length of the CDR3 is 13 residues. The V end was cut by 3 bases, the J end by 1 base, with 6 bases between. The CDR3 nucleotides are TGTGCCAGCAGTTATACAGGGAACACTGAAGCTTTCTTT. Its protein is CASSYTGNTEAFF.

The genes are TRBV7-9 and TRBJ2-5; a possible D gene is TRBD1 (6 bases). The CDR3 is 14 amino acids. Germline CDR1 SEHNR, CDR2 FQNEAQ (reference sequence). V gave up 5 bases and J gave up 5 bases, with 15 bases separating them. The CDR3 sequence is CASSRDTRGETQYF. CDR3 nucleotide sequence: TGTGCCAGCAGCCGGGACACTAGAGGGGAGACCCAGTACTTC.

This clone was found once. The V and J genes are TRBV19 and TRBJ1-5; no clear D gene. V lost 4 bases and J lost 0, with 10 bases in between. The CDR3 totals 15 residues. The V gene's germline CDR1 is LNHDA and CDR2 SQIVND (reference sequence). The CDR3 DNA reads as TGTGCCAGTAGTAACAGCCCCTATAGCAATCAGCCCCAGCATTTT. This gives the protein CASSNSPYSNQPQHF. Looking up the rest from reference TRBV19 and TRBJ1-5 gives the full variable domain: DGGITQSPKYLFRKEGQNVTLSCEQNLNHDAMYWYRQDPGQGLRLIYYSQIVNDFQKGDIAEGYSVSREKKESFPLTVTSAQKNPTAFYLCASSNSPYSNQPQHFGDGTRLSIL.

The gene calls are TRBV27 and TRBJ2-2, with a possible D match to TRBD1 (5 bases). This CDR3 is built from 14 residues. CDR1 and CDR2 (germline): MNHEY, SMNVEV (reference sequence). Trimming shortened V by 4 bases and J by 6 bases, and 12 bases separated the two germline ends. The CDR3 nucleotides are TGTGCCAGCAGTTCTGTGGCAGGGTCCGGGGAGCTGTTTTTT. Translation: CASSSVAGSGELFF.

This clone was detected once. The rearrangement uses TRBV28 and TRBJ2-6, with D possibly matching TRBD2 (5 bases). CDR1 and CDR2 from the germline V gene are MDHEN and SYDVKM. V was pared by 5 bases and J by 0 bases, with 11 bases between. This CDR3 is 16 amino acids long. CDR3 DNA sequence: TGTGCCAGCAGTCGGGCACGGGGCTCTGGGGCCAACGTCCTGACTTTC. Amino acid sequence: CASSRARGSGANVLTF.

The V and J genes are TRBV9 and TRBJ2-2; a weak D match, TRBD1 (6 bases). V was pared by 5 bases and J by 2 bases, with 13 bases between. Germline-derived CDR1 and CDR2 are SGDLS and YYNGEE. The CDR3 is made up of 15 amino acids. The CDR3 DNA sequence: TGTGCCAGCAGTCCCACAGGGTTAAACACCGGGGAGCTGTTTTTT. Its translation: CASSPTGLNTGELFF.

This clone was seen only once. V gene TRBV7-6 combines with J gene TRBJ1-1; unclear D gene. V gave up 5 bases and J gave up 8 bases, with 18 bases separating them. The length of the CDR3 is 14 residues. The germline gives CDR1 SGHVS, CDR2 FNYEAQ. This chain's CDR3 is CASSQTEGSLEAFF. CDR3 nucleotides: TGTGCCAGCAGCCAGACTGAGGGCTCGCTGGAAGCTTTCTTT.

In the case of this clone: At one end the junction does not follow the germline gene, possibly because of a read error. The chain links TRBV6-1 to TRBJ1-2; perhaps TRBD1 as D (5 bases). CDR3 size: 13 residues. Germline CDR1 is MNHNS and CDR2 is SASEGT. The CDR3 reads CASSEYGVRSRAF. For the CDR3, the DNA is TGTGCCAGCAGTGAATATGGGGTGAGAAGCAGGGCCTTC.

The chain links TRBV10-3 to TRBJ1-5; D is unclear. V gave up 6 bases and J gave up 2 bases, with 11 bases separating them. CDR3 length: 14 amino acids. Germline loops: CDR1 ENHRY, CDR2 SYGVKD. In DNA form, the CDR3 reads TGTGCCATCAGCTCCCGGAGGGGCAATCAGCCCCAGCATTTT. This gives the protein CAISSRRGNQPQHF.

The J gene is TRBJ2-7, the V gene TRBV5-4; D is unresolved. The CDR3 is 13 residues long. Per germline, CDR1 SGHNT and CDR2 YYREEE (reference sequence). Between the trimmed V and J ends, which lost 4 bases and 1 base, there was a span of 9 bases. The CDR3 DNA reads TGTGCCAGCAGCGAAAAGAGGTCCTACGAGCAGTACTTC. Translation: CASSEKRSYEQYF.

For the CDR3, the DNA is TGTGCCAGCAGCTTAAATAATCGCAATGAGCAGTTCTTC. This gives the protein CASSLNNRNEQFF. V and J are TRBV7-3 and TRBJ2-1; D is ambiguous. Germline-derived CDR1 and CDR2 are SGHTA and FQGTGA. Between the trimmed V and J ends, which lost 1 base and 6 bases, there was a span of 7 bases. The CDR3 extends over 13 amino acids.